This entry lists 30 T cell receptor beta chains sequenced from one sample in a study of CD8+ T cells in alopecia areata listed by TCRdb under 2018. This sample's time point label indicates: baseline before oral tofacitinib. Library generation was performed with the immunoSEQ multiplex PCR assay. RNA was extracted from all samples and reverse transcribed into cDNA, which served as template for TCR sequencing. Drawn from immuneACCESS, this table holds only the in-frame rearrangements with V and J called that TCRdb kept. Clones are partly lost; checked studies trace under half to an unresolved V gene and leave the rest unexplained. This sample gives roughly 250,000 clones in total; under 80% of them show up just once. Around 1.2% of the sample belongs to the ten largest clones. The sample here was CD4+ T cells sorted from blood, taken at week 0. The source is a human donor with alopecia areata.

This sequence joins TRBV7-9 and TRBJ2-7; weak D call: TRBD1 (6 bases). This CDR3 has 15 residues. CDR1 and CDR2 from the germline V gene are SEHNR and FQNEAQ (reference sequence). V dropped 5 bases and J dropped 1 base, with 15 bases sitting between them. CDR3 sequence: CASSPSGERSYEQYF. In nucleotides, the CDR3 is TGTGCCAGCAGCCCCTCAGGGGAGAGGTCCTACGAGCAGTACTTC.

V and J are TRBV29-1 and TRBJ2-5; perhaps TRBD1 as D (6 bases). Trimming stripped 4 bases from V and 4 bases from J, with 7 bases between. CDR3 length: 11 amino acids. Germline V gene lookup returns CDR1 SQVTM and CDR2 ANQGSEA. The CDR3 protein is CSVGDIETQYF. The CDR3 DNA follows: TGCAGCGTTGGGGACATAGAGACCCAGTACTTC. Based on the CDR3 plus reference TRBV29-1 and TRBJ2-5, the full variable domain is SAVISQKPSRDICQRGTSLTIQCQVDSQVTMMFWYRQQPGQSLTLIATANQGSEATYESGFVIDKFPISRPNLTFSTLTVSNMSPEDSSIYLCSVGDIETQYFGPGTRLLVL.

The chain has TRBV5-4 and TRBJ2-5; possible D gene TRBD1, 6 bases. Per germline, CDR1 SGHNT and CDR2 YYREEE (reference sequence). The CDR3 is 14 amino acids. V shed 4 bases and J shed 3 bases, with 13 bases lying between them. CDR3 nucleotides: TGTGCCAGCAGCACGGGACACTTAAAAGAGACCCAGTACTTC. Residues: CASSTGHLKETQYF.

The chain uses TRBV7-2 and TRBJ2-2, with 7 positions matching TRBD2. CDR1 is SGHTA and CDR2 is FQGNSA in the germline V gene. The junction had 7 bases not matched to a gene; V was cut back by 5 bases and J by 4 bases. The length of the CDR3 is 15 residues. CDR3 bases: TGTGCCAGCAGCGCTAGCGGAAAAGGCACCGGGGAGCTGTTTTTT. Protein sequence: CASSASGKGTGELFF.

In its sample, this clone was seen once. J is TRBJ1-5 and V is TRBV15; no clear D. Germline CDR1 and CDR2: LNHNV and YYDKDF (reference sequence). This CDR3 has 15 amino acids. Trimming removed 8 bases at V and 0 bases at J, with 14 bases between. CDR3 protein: CATGSPSYSNQPQHF. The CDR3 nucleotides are TGTGCCACCGGTTCCCCAAGCTATAGCAATCAGCCCCAGCATTTT.

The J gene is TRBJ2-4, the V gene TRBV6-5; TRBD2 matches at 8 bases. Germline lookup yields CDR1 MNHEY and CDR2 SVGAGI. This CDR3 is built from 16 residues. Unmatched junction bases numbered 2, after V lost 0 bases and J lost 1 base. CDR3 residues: CASSYSGGGAKNIQYF. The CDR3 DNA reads TGTGCCAGCAGTTACTCTGGCGGGGGGGCCAAAAACATTCAGTACTTC.

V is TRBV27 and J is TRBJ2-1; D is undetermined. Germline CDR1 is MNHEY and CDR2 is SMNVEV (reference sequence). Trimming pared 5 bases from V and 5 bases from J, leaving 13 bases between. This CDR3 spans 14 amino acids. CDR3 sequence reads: CASSPRTEHNEQFF. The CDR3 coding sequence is TGTGCCAGCAGTCCCCGGACGGAGCACAATGAGCAGTTCTTC.

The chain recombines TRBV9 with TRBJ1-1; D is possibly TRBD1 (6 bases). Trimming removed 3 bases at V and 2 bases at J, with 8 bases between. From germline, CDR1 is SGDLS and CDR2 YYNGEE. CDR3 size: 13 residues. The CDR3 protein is CASSDRANTEAFF. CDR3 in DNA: TGTGCCAGCAGCGACAGGGCTAACACTGAAGCTTTCTTT.

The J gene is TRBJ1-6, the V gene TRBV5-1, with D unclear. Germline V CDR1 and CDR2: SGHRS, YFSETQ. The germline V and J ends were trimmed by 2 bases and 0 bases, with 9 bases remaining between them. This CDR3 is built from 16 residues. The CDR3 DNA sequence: TGCGCCAGCAGCTTAGGACGGACCTCCTATAATTCACCCCTCCACTTT. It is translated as CASSLGRTSYNSPLHF.

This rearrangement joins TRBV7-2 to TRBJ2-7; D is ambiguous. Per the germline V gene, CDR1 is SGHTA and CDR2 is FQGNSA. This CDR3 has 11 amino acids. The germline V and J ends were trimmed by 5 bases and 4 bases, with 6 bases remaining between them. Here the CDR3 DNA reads TGTGCCAGCAGCGCCCAGTACGAGCAGTACTTC. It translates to CASSAQYEQYF.

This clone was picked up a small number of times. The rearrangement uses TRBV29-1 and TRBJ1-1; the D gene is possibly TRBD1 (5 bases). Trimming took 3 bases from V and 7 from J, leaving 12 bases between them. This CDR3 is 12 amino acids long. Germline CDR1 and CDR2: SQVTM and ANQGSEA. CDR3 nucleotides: TGCAGCGTTGAGGGCCCAGGGATTGAAGCTTTCTTT. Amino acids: CSVEGPGIEAFF.

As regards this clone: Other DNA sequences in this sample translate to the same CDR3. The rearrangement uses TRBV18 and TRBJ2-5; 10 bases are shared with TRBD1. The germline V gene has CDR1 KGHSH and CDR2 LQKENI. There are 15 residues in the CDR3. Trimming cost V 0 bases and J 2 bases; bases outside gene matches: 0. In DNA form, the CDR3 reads TGTGCCAGCTCACCACCGGGACAGGGGCAAGAGACCCAGTACTTC. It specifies CASSPPGQGQETQYF.

The CDR3 DNA reads TGCAGCGTTGACACGGCGGGGATGGGGGAAAAACTGTTTTTT. Translated: CSVDTAGMGEKLFF. V and J are TRBV29-1 and TRBJ1-4; no firm D call. The CDR3 length is 14 residues. Trimming cost V 3 bases and J 8 bases, with 16 bases left between them. Germline lookup yields CDR1 SQVTM and CDR2 ANQGSEA.

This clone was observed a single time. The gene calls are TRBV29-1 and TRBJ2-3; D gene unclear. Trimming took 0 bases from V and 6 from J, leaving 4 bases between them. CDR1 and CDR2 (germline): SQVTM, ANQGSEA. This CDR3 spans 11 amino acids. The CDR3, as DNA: TGCAGCGTTGAAGATTCGGATACGCAGTATTTT. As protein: CSVEDSDTQYF.

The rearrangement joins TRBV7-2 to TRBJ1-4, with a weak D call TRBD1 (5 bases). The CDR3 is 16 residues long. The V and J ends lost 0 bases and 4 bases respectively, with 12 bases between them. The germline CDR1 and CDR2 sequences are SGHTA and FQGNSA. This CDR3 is CASSLALAGLNEKLFF. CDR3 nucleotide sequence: TGTGCCAGCAGCTTAGCCCTGGCAGGGCTTAATGAAAAACTGTTTTTT.

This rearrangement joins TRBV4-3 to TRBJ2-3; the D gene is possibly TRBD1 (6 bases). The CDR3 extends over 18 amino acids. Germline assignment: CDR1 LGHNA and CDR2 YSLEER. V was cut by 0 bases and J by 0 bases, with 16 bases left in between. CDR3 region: CASSQDMVRGGSTDTQYF. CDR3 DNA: TGCGCCAGCAGCCAAGATATGGTTCGAGGGGGTAGCACAGATACGCAGTATTTT.

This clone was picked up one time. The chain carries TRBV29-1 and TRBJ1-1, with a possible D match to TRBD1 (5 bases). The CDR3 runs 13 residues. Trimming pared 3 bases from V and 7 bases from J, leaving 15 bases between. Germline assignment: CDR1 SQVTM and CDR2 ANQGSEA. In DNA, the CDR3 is TGCAGCGTTGAGCCTCCGGGGCATCGTGAAGCTTTCTTT. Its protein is CSVEPPGHREAFF.

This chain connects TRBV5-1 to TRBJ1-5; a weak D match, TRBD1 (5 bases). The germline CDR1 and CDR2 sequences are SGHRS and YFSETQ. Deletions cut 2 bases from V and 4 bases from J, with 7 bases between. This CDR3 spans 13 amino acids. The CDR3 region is CASSFEGNQPQHF. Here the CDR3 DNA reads TGCGCCAGCAGCTTTGAGGGGAATCAGCCCCAGCATTTT.

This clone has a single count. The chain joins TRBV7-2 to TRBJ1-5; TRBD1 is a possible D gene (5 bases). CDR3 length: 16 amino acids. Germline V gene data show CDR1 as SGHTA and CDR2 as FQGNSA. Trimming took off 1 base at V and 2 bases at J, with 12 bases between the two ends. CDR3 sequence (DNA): TGTGCCAGCAGCTTAGGTTCGGGCAGGGGCAATCAGCCCCAGCATTTT. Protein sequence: CASSLGSGRGNQPQHF.

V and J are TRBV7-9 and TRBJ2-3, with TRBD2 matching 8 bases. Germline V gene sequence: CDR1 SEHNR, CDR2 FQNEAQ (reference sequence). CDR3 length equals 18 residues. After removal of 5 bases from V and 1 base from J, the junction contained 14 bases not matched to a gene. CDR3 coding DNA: TGTGCCAGCAGCCCCCTACGGCGGGGGGCCGTAGGCACAGATACGCAGTATTTT. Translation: CASSPLRRGAVGTDTQYF.

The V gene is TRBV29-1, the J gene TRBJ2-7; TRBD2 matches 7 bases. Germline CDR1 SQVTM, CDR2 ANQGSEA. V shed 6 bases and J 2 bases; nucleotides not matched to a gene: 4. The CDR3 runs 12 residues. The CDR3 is CSVSGLAYEQYF. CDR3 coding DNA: TGCAGCGTATCCGGACTAGCCTACGAGCAGTACTTC.

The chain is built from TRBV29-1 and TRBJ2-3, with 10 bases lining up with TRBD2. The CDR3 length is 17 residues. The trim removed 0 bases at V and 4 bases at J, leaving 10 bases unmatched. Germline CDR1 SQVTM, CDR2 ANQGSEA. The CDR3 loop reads CSVEDRASGGIADTQYF. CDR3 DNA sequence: TGCAGCGTTGAAGATAGGGCTAGCGGGGGAATAGCAGATACGCAGTATTTT.

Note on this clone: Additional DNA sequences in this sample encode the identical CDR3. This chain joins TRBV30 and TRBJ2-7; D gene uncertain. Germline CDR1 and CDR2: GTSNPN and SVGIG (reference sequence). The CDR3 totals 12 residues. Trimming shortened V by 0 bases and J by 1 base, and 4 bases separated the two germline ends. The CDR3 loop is CAWSVASYEQYF. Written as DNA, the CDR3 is TGTGCCTGGAGTGTTGCTTCCTACGAGCAGTACTTC.

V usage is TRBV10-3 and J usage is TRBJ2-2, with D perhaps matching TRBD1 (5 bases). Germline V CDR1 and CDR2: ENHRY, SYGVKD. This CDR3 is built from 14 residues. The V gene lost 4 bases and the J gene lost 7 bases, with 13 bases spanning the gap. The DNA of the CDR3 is TGTGCCATCAGTGGGGCAGGGAAGGTCGGGGAGCTGTTTTTT. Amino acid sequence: CAISGAGKVGELFF.

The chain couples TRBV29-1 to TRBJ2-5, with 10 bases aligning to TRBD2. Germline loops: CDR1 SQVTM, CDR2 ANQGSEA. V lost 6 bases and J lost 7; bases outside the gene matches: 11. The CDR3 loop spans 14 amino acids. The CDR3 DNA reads TGCAGCGTCGCGGTCAAGGCTAGCGGGGGGACCCAGTACTTC. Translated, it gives CSVAVKASGGTQYF.

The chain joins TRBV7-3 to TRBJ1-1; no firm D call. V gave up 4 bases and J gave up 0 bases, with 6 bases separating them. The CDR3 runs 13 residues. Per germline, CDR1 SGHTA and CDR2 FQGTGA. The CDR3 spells CASSSRVNTEAFF. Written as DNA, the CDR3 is TGTGCCAGCAGCTCAAGGGTGAACACTGAAGCTTTCTTT.

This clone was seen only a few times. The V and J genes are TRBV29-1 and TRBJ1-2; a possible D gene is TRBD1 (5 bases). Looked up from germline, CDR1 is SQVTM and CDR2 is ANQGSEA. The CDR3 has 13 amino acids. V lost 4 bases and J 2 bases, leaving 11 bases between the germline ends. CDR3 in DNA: TGCAGCGTTGTAGCCAGGGTGAACTATGGCTACACCTTC. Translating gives CSVVARVNYGYTF. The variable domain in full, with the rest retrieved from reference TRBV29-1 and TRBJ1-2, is SAVISQKPSRDICQRGTSLTIQCQVDSQVTMMFWYRQQPGQSLTLIATANQGSEATYESGFVIDKFPISRPNLTFSTLTVSNMSPEDSSIYLCSVVARVNYGYTFGSGTRLTVV.

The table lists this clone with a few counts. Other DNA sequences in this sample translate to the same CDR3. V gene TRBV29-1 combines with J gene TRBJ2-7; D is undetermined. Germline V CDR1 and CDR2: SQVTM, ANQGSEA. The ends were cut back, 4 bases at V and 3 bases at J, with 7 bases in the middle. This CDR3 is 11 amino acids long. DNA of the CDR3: TGCAGCGTTGTGAGTGGCTACGAGCAGTACTTC. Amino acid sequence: CSVVSGYEQYF.

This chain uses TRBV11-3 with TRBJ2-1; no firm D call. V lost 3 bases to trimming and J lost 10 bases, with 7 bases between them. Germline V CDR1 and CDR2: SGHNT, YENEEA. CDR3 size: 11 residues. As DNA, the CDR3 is TGTGCCAGCAGCTTGGGTTCCGAGCAGTTCTTC. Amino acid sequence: CASSLGSEQFF.

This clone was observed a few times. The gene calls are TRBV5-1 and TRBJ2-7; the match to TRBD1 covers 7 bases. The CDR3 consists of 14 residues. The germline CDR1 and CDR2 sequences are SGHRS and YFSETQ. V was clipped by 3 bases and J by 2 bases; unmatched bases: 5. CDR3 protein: CASSSTTGTYEQYF. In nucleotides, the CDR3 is TGCGCCAGCAGCTCCACGACAGGGACCTACGAGCAGTACTTC.